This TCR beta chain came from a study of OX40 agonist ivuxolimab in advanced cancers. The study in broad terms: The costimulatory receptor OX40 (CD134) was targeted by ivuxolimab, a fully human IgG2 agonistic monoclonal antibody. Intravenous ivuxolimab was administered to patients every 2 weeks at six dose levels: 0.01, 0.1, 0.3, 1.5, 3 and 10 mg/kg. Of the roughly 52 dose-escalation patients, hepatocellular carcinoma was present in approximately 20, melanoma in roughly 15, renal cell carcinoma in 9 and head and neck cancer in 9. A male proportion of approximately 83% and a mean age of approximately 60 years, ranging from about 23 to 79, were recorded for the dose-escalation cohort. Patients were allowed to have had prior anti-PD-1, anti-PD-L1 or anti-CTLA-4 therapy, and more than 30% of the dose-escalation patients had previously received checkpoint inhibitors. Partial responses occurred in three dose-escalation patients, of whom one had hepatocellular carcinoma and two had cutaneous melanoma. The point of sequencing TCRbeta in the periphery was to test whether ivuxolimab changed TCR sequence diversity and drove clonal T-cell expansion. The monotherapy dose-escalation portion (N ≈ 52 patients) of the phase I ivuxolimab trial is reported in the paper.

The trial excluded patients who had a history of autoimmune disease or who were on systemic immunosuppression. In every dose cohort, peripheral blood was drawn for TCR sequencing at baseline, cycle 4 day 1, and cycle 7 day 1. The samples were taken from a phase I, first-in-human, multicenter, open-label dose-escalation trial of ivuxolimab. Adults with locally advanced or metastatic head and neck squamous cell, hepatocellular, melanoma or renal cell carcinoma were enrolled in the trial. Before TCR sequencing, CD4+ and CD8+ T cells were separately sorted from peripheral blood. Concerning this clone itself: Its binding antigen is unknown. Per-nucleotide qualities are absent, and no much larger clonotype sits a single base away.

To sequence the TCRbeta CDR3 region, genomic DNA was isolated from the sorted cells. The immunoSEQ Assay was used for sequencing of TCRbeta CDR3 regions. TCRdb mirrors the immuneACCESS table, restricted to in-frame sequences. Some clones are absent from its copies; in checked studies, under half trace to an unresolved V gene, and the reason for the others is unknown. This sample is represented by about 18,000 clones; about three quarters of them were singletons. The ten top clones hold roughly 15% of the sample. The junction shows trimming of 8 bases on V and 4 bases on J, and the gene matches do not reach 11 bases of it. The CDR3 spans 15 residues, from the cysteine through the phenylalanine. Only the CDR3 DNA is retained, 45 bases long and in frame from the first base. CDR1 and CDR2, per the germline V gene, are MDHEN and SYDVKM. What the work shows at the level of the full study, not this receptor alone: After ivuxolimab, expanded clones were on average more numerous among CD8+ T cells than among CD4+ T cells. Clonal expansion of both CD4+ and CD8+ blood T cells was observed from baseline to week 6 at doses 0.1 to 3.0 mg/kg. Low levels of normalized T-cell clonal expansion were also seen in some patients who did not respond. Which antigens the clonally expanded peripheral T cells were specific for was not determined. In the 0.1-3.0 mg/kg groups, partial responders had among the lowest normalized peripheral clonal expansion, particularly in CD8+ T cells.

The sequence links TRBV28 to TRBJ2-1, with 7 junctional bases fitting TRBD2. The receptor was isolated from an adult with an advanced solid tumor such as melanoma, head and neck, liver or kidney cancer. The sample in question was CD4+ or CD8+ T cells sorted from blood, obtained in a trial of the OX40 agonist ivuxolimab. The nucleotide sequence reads TGTGCCAGCGGTTCCCCCGGGACTAAGTACAATGAGCAGTTCTTC. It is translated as CASGSPGTKYNEQFF.